This T cell receptor (beta chain) was sequenced in a study of blood T cell repertoires in COVID-19. Authors' processing steps: Reference gene primer amplification yielded estimated nucleated cell counts. The method was immunoSEQ multiplex PCR; TCRdb's version includes in-frame clones alone and lacks a portion of them. V and J calls and clone size are those listed in that table; D and trimming were worked out from the DNA. In the table there are 150,000 to 200,000 clones, more than 75% of which are singletons. J was trimmed by 5 bases and V by 1 base; bases with no gene match: 6. Germline lookup yields CDR1 SGHNT and CDR2 YENEEA. The CDR3 is made up of 15 amino acids.

Sequencing input: peripheral blood. The chain couples TRBV11-3 to TRBJ2-5; 8 bases match TRBD2. The source is a man in his forties with active or convalescent COVID-19. This chain's CDR3 is CASSLGGGRYETQYF. As DNA, the CDR3 is TGTGCCAGCAGCTTAGGGGGCGGGAGGTATGAGACCCAGTACTTC.